This TCR beta chain emerged from a study of cytomegalovirus exposure and HLA in healthy donors. CDR3 size: 16 residues. After removal of 3 bases from V and 7 bases from J, the junction contained 8 bases not matched to a gene. The germline gives CDR1 LGHNA, CDR2 YNFKEQ. The study ran its PCR with 60 Vbeta and 13 Jbeta primers. Original processing notes: Later reanalysis found 60 million to 90 million unique TCR beta chains, around 10 million of them shared. Assay: immunoSEQ multiplex PCR; the TCRdb copy retains only in-frame clones and omits some. V and J calls and clone size are given by that table; D and trimming were obtained from the DNA. This sample has about 130,000 clones, with around 67% found just once.

Sequenced: PBMCs. The chain joins TRBV4-2 to TRBJ2-2; TRBD2 agrees at 10 bases. This TCR was sampled from a young man in good health and CMV-seropositive. CDR3: CASSQLAGVSNGELFF. The CDR3 DNA follows: TGTGCCAGCAGCCAGCTAGCGGGAGTGTCTAACGGGGAGCTGTTTTTT.